Included here is one TCR beta chain sequence, with context. Random hexamers were used to reverse transcribe the RNA input (about 0.5 to 1 ug). Each CDR3 protein gets one entry after TCRdb re-called the immunoSEQ multiplex PCR reads with MiXCR. The sample includes about 300,000 distinct CDR3 sequences, around 85% of them seen just once. The data were obtained in a study of CD8 T cells in Susac syndrome. The CDR3 length is 14 residues. V lost 3 bases to trimming and J lost 0 bases, with 9 bases between them. Looked up from germline, CDR1 is PRHDT and CDR2 is FYEKMQ (reference sequence). Source material: CD8+ T cells from PBMCs. The sequence was obtained from a human donor with multiple sclerosis. The chain has TRBV13 and TRBJ2-7; D remains ambiguous. CDR3 DNA: TGTGCCAGCAGCTTGTACTCTAGCTCCTACGAGCAGTACTTC. It specifies CASSLYSSSYEQYF.